This T cell receptor beta chain was documented in a study of blood T cells in healthy people across ages. On this clonotype itself: Its antigen is not known.

This CDR3 contains 15 residues. V lost 9 bases to trimming and J lost 5 bases, with 23 bases between them. The germline CDR1 and CDR2 sequences are SGHRS and YFSETQ. PCR was performed a second time for about 7 to 12 cycles using a sample-barcoded 5' primer and a J-beta primer mix. Through a template-switch adaptor with 12 random nucleotides, each cDNA molecule received a tag. TCRdb redid the calling of the 5' RACE reads with MiXCR, one entry per CDR3 protein. The data contain more than 1.4 million distinct CDR3 sequences, 42% of them singletons. Notes on the study in general: Higher diversity and more naive CD4+ cells were features of long-lived donors, compared to aged donors.

The V gene is TRBV5-1, the J gene TRBJ2-5; a weak D match, TRBD1 (6 bases). The source of this sequence is a young woman in good health. The material sequenced was blood. The DNA of the CDR3 is TGCGCCACATCCTTTCAAGGACTCCAGGGGGAGACCCAGTACTTC. Translation: CATSFQGLQGETQYF.